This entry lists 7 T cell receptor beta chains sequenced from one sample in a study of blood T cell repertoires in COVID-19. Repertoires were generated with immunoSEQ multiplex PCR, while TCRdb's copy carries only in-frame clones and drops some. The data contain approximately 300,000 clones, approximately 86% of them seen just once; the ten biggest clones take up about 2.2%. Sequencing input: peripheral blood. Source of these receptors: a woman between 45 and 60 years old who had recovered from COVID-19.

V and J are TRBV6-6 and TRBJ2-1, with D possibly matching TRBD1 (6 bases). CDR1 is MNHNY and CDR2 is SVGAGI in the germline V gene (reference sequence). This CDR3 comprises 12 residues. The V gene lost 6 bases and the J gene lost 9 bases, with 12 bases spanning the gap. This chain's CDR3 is CASSLQGLEQFF. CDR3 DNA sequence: TGTGCCAGCAGCCTACAGGGTCTTGAGCAGTTCTTC.

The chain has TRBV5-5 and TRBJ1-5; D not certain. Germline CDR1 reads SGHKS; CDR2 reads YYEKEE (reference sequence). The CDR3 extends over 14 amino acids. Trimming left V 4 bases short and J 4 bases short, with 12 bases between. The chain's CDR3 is CASSEGVWNQPQHF. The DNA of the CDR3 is TGTGCCAGCAGCGAGGGTGTTTGGAATCAGCCCCAGCATTTT.

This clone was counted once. The CDR3 spells CASGGGTDSFF. The CDR3 bases are TGTGCCAGCGGGGGGGGGACTGATTCTTTCTTT. V is TRBV6-5 and J is TRBJ1-1; tentative D call: TRBD1 (5 bases). Germline V gene data show CDR1 as MNHEY and CDR2 as SVGAGI. Trimming took 8 bases from V and 12 from J, leaving 16 bases between them. There are 11 residues in the CDR3.

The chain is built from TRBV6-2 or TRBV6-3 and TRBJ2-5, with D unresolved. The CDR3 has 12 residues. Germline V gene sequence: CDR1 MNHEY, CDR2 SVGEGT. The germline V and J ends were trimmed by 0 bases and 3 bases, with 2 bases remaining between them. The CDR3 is CASSYSKETQYF. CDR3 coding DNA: TGTGCCAGCAGTTACTCTAAAGAGACCCAGTACTTC.

This chain's CDR3 is CASSPKGASGINEQFF. CDR3 bases: TGTGCCAGCAGCCCCAAGGGGGCTAGCGGGATAAATGAGCAGTTCTTC. The chain employs TRBV6-6 and TRBJ2-1, with 9 nucleotides matching TRBD2. V gave up 6 bases and J gave up 7 bases; unmatched junction bases: 13. This CDR3 comprises 16 residues. Per the germline V gene, CDR1 is MNHNY and CDR2 is SVGAGI (reference sequence).

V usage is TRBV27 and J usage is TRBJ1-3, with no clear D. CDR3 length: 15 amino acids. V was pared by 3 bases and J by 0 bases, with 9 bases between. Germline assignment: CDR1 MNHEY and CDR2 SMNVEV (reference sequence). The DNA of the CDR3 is TGTGCCAGCAGTTTCAACAGCTTCTCTGGAAACACCATATATTTT. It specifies CASSFNSFSGNTIYF.

CDR3 loop: CASSLDEGAGTDTQYF. The CDR3 region has the DNA TGTGCCAGCAGCTTAGACGAGGGCGCGGGCACAGATACGCAGTATTTT. The gene calls are TRBV13 and TRBJ2-3; possible D gene TRBD2, 5 bases. From germline, CDR1 is PRHDT and CDR2 FYEKMQ (reference sequence). The V and J ends lost 1 base and 1 base respectively, with 12 bases between them. The CDR3 extends over 16 amino acids.